The text below deals with one T cell receptor beta chain. The record originates from a study of blood T cell repertoires in COVID-19. Study-wide background: Collection of acute and convalescent COVID-19 samples took place in the United States, Italy and Spain. From T cells, B-cell-depleted T cells, or PBMCs came the material, which was cDNA or gDNA.

V lost 6 bases to trimming and J lost 7 bases; unmatched junction nucleotides: 10. This CDR3 comprises 16 residues. The germline V gene encodes CDR1 SGDLS and CDR2 YYNGEE. Per the original data handling: Amplification from reference gene primers served as the basis for estimated nucleated cell counts. Clones were sequenced by immunoSEQ multiplex PCR, and TCRdb holds only the in-frame ones, with some missing. V, J and clone size are taken as reported in that table, and D and trimming were inferred from the DNA itself. The sample lists about 67,000 clones; about 86% were seen once. The chain carries TRBV9 and TRBJ1-6, with TRBD1 matching 10 bases. Sequencing used peripheral blood. The origin of this receptor is a man over 45 with active COVID-19. CDR3 amino acids: CASNPGQGFLNSPLHF. CDR3 nucleotide sequence: TGTGCCAGCAACCCGGGACAGGGGTTTCTCAATTCACCCCTCCACTTT.